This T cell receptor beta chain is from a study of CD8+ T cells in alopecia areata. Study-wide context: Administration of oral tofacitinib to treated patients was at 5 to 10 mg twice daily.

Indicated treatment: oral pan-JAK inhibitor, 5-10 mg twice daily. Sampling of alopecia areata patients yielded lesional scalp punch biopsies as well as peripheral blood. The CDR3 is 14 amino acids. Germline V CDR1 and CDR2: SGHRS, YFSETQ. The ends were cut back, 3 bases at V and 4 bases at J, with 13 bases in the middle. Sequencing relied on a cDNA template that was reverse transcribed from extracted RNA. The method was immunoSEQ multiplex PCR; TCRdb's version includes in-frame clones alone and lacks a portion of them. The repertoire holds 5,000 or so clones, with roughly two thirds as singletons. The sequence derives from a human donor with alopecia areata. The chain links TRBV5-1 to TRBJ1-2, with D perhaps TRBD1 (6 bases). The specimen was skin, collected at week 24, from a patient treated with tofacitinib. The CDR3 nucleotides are TGCGCCAGCAGCTCCGAACAGGGTTTCTATGGCTACACCTTC. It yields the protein CASSSEQGFYGYTF. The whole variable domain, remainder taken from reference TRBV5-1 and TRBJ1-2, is KAGVTQTPRYLIKTRGQQVTLSCSPISGHRSVSWYQQTPGQGLQFLFEYFSETQRNKGNFPGRFSGRQFSNSRSEMNVSTLELGDSALYLCASSSEQGFYGYTFGSGTRLTVV.